Listed here is a single T cell receptor (beta chain). Its antigen is as yet unknown. The protocol was immunoSEQ multiplex PCR, while the TCRdb copy is restricted to in-frame clones and leaves out a portion. The table lists about 24,000 clones, approximately 80% of them singletons. Following autologous stem cell transplantation, relapse occurred in every patient, and exposure to brentuximab vedotin varied. These data come from a study of PD-1 blockade in classical Hodgkin lymphoma. General study points: Why the repertoires differ is still unclear, perhaps disease activity or prior therapy. Baseline TCR diversity was reportedly lower in newly diagnosed patients than healthy donors. CD8+ TCR diversity did not rise significantly by C4D1, unlike CD4+. Partial responders and progressors had significantly lower baseline TCR diversity.

Source: peripheral blood mononuclear cells (PBMCs), taken before the second cycle of nivolumab. This receptor was identified in a human donor with classical Hodgkin lymphoma.

Here the CDR3 reads CATSREGIFYEQYF. The CDR3, as DNA: TGTGCCACCAGCAGAGAAGGGATTTTCTACGAGCAGTACTTC. This sequence joins TRBV15 and TRBJ2-7, with unresolved D. This CDR3 contains 14 residues. The germline CDR1 and CDR2 sequences are LNHNV and YYDKDF (reference sequence). V dropped 0 bases and J dropped 3 bases, with 9 bases sitting between them.